This T cell receptor beta chain originates from a study of glioma-infiltrating T cells after dendritic cell vaccination. Study in general: Dendritic cell vaccine was injected intradermally three times, biweekly.

Concerning this clone: Its matching antigen is unknown.

Findings and limits, study-wide: Patients with more pretreatment TILs had longer time to progression and survival.

Trimming shortened V by 3 bases and J by 0 bases, and 5 bases separated the two germline ends. This CDR3 has 12 residues. CDR1 is SQVTM and CDR2 is ANQGSEA in the germline V gene. Only in-frame clones appear in the TCRdb table, and some are missing; sequencing was by immunoSEQ multiplex PCR. In the table there are approximately 82,000 clones, roughly 90% of which are singletons. The sequencing used blood, collected before dendritic cell vaccination. The V call is TRBV29-1, the J call TRBJ1-1; D is undetermined. The receptor was isolated from a human donor with glioblastoma. DNA of the CDR3: TGCAGCGTTGATCGGGTGAACACTGAAGCTTTCTTT. Amino acid sequence: CSVDRVNTEAFF. Filled out from reference TRBV29-1 and TRBJ1-1, the complete variable domain reads SAVISQKPSRDICQRGTSLTIQCQVDSQVTMMFWYRQQPGQSLTLIATANQGSEATYESGFVIDKFPISRPNLTFSTLTVSNMSPEDSSIYLCSVDRVNTEAFFGQGTRLTVV.